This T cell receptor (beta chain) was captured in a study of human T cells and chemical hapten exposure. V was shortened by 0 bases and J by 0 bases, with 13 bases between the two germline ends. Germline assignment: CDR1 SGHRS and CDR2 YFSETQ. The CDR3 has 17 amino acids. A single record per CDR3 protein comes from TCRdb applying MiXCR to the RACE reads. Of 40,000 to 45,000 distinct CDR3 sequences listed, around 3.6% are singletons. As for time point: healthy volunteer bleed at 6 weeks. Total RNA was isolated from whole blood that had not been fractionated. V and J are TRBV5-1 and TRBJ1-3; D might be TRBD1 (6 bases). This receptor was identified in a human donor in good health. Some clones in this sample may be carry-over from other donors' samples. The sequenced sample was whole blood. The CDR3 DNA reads TGCGCCAGCAGCTTGGGTCACAGGGCCGGCTCTGGAAACACCATATATTTT. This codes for CASSLGHRAGSGNTIYF.